This T cell receptor (beta chain) was identified in a study of T cell changes during pregnancy in multiple sclerosis. CDR3 length: 14 residues. Trimming took off 5 bases at V and 5 bases at J, with 13 bases between the two ends. Germline V gene lookup returns CDR1 LNHDA and CDR2 SQIVND (reference sequence). TCRdb's table, derived via immunoSEQ multiplex PCR, lists solely in-frame clones and lacks some. The top ten clones hold about 0.31% of a sample with about 69,000 clones, 90% to 95% of them seen once. The TCR was taken from a female donor in good health, enrolled as a control in a pregnancy study. The V call is TRBV19, the J call TRBJ1-5, with D perhaps TRBD1 (6 bases). The sample was CD4+ T cells from peripheral blood mononuclear cells, taken in the third trimester of pregnancy. The CDR3, as DNA: TGTGCCAGTAGTGGAGCCAGGGGTGATCAGCCCCAGCATTTT. It codes for CASSGARGDQPQHF.